What follows is one T cell receptor (beta chain) and its context. This entry belongs to a study of cytomegalovirus exposure and HLA in healthy donors. PCR primers comprised 60 Vbeta and 13 Jbeta primers. Clones were read by immunoSEQ multiplex PCR, and TCRdb kept only the in-frame ones, dropping some. This sample carries over 100,000 clones, over 9.5% of them seen once, and the ten largest clones take under 6.5%. Germline lookup yields CDR1 SGHAT and CDR2 FQNNGV. V was pared by 0 bases and J by 0 bases, with 6 bases between. The CDR3 sequence is 14 residues long. This chain links TRBV11-2 with TRBJ2-7; no clear D gene. The sequence came from a man aged 40-55 years in good health and CMV-seropositive. Sequencing was carried out using PBMCs. CDR3 sequence reads: CASSLERLSYEQYF. The CDR3 DNA is TGTGCCAGCAGCTTAGAGCGGCTCTCCTACGAGCAGTACTTC.